The 26 T cell receptor beta chains below all came from one sample that was sequenced in a study of T cell responses to AZD1222 COVID-19 vaccine. Sequenced by immunoSEQ multiplex PCR; TCRdb stores in-frame clones only, minus some. The repertoire holds around 150,000 clones, about 90% seen once, with roughly 7.6% in the top ten. This sample comprised peripheral blood, obtained 28 days after the second dose of the MenACWY control vaccine. All receptors derive from an adult who received the MenACWY meningococcal vaccine as a control.

This chain uses TRBV9 with TRBJ1-5; 7 bases match TRBD1. The germline gives CDR1 SGDLS, CDR2 YYNGEE. With 4 bases clipped from V and 2 bases from J, the junction kept 12 bases outside the gene matches. The CDR3 extends over 17 amino acids. Here the CDR3 DNA reads TGTGCCAGCAGCCGAAGAAACAACACAGGGGGCAATCAGCCCCAGCATTTT. This translates into CASSRRNNTGGNQPQHF.

This chain joins TRBV27 and TRBJ1-2, with 9 bases fitting TRBD1. The CDR3 has 15 amino acids. V gave up 4 bases and J gave up 8 bases; unmatched junction bases: 11. Looked up from germline, CDR1 is MNHEY and CDR2 is SMNVEV (reference sequence). The CDR3 reads CASSSSGTGSGGYTF. The CDR3 bases are TGTGCCAGCAGTTCTTCCGGGACAGGGTCTGGCGGCTACACCTTC.

V and J are TRBV29-1 and TRBJ1-2; 7 bases align to TRBD1. Germline CDR1 SQVTM, CDR2 ANQGSEA. V was clipped by 7 bases and J by 6 bases; unmatched bases: 5. The CDR3 totals 11 residues. The CDR3 spells CSGGTADGYTF. The CDR3, as DNA: TGCAGCGGCGGGACAGCCGATGGCTACACCTTC.

The rearrangement uses TRBV19 and TRBJ2-1; 10 nucleotides align to TRBD2. The CDR3 has 15 residues. The trim removed 1 base at V and 9 bases at J, leaving 6 bases unmatched. Germline CDR1 is LNHDA and CDR2 is SQIVND (reference sequence). This chain's CDR3 is CASSIATSGSGEQFF. DNA of the CDR3: TGTGCCAGTAGTATAGCGACTAGCGGGTCGGGTGAGCAGTTCTTC. The whole variable domain, filled in from reference TRBV19 and TRBJ2-1, reads DGGITQSPKYLFRKEGQNVTLSCEQNLNHDAMYWYRQDPGQGLRLIYYSQIVNDFQKGDIAEGYSVSREKKESFPLTVTSAQKNPTAFYLCASSIATSGSGEQFFGPGTRLTVL.

The CDR3 bases are TGTGCCAGCAGCCCAGACACGGTGAAGGGTTTCTTT. It codes for CASSPDTVKGFF. The V gene is TRBV11-2, the J gene TRBJ1-1; D call uncertain. CDR1 and CDR2 from the germline V gene are SGHAT and FQNNGV. The CDR3 consists of 12 residues. V was shortened by 5 bases and J by 13 bases, with 17 bases between the two germline ends.

V gene TRBV9 combines with J gene TRBJ2-2; D call uncertain. Germline V gene sequence: CDR1 SGDLS, CDR2 YYNGEE. Trimming stripped 4 bases from V and 5 bases from J, with 12 bases between. The CDR3 extends over 14 amino acids. The CDR3 region is CASSLTWHTGELFF. CDR3 sequence (DNA): TGTGCCAGCAGCCTGACCTGGCATACCGGGGAGCTGTTTTTT. Combining the CDR3 with reference TRBV9 and TRBJ2-2 gives the whole variable domain DSGVTQTPKHLITATGQRVTLRCSPRSGDLSVYWYQQSLDQGLQFLIQYYNGEERAKGNILERFSAQQFPDLHSELNLSSLELGDSALYFCASSLTWHTGELFFGEGSRLTVL.

The sample holds one count of this clone. The gene calls are TRBV27 and TRBJ1-2, with a possible D match to TRBD1 (5 bases). There are 15 residues in the CDR3. Germline assignment: CDR1 MNHEY and CDR2 SMNVEV (reference sequence). Trimming left V 3 bases short and J 0 bases short, with 11 bases between. CDR3 sequence reads: CASSFGQGANYGYTF. The CDR3 DNA follows: TGTGCCAGCAGTTTCGGTCAGGGAGCTAACTATGGCTACACCTTC.

The gene calls are TRBV28 and TRBJ1-5; the D is unclear. The CDR3 runs 17 residues. CDR1 is MDHEN and CDR2 is SYDVKM in the germline V gene. Trimming left V 2 bases short and J 0 bases short, with 14 bases between. CDR3: CASSLTAGTYSNQPQHF. CDR3 bases: TGTGCCAGCAGTTTAACCGCGGGCACCTATAGCAATCAGCCCCAGCATTTT.

J is TRBJ2-2 and V is TRBV7-2, with 7 bases lining up with TRBD1. The V and J ends lost 4 bases and 3 bases, in that order; junction bases with no gene match: 5. This CDR3 region has 15 residues. In germline, CDR1 is SGHTA, CDR2 FQGNSA. CDR3 in amino acids: CASSSQGPDTGELFF. CDR3 DNA: TGTGCCAGCAGCTCACAGGGGCCCGACACCGGGGAGCTGTTTTTT.

The V gene is TRBV3-1 (or the pseudogene TRBV3-2), the J gene TRBJ1-2; perhaps TRBD1 as D (5 bases). Trimming took 4 bases from V and 8 from J, leaving 20 bases between them. This CDR3 contains 15 residues. Germline assignment: CDR1 LGHDT and CDR2 YNNKEL (reference sequence). CDR3 sequence: CASSPRGRAREGYTF. In DNA, the CDR3 is TGTGCCAGCAGCCCCCGGGGCAGGGCCAGAGAAGGCTACACCTTC.

The chain uses TRBV6-7 and TRBJ2-2; 8 nucleotides match TRBD1. TRBV6-7 is filed as an ORF, its function uncertain. The CDR3 loop spans 13 amino acids. Germline trimming cut 11 bases from V and 1 base from J; bases unmatched to any gene: 3. The CDR3 loop is CAPGQGNTGELFF. The CDR3 DNA reads TGTGCCCCCGGACAGGGGAACACCGGGGAGCTGTTTTTT.

The chain recombines TRBV19 with TRBJ1-5; D ambiguous. The V end lost 1 base, the J end lost 11 bases, and 6 bases lay between the germline ends. Germline V gene lookup returns CDR1 LNHDA and CDR2 SQIVND (reference sequence). CDR3 length: 11 amino acids. CDR3 residues: CASSIGRAQHF. DNA for the CDR3: TGTGCCAGTAGTATAGGGAGAGCCCAGCATTTT. The full variable domain, completed using reference TRBV19 and TRBJ1-5, is DGGITQSPKYLFRKEGQNVTLSCEQNLNHDAMYWYRQDPGQGLRLIYYSQIVNDFQKGDIAEGYSVSREKKESFPLTVTSAQKNPTAFYLCASSIGRAQHFGDGTRLSIL.

The V gene is TRBV6-1, the J gene TRBJ1-5; D gene ambiguous. The V end was cut by 3 bases, the J end by 4 bases, with 7 bases between. This CDR3 has 13 amino acids. Per the germline V gene, CDR1 is MNHNS and CDR2 is SASEGT. The CDR3 DNA reads as TGTGCCAGCAGTGAGGCAAAAAATCAGCCCCAGCATTTT. Translating gives CASSEAKNQPQHF.

The J gene is TRBJ2-2, the V gene TRBV27; no clear D. The CDR3 runs 13 residues. The germline CDR1 and CDR2 sequences are MNHEY and SMNVEV (reference sequence). V lost 3 bases and J 5 bases, leaving 7 bases between the germline ends. The CDR3 DNA reads as TGTGCCAGCAGTTTCGTAAGAACCGGGGAGCTGTTTTTT. Translating gives CASSFVRTGELFF.

The gene calls are TRBV6-2 or TRBV6-3 and TRBJ2-7; 12 positions agree with TRBD2. The CDR3 contains 15 residues. Germline-derived CDR1 and CDR2 are MNHEY and SVGEGT. The V gene end was trimmed by 5 bases and the J gene end by 2 bases; junction bases not matched to a gene: 4. The CDR3 sequence: CASSRTSGTAYEQYF. CDR3 bases: TGTGCCAGCAGTAGGACTAGCGGGACCGCCTACGAGCAGTACTTC.

J is TRBJ2-4 and V is TRBV28; 12 bases line up with TRBD2. The V gene end was trimmed by 3 bases and the J gene end by 3 bases; junction bases not matched to a gene: 12. The length of the CDR3 is 19 residues. Looked up from germline, CDR1 is MDHEN and CDR2 is SYDVKM. In DNA, the CDR3 is TGTGCCAGCAGTTTTATCTCTCCCGCTAGCGGGAGGGGCAAAAACATTCAGTACTTC. Translating it yields CASSFISPASGRGKNIQYF.

The chain employs TRBV30 and TRBJ1-6; D call uncertain. The CDR3 runs to 13 residues. Germline values: CDR1 GTSNPN, CDR2 SVGIG (reference sequence). Trimming took off 4 bases at V and 10 bases at J, with 14 bases between the two ends. The CDR3 region is CAWTGLMGSPLHF. The CDR3 DNA is TGTGCCTGGACGGGCCTAATGGGATCACCCCTCCACTTT.

This chain joins TRBV3-1 (or the pseudogene TRBV3-2) and TRBJ1-5, with no clear D. CDR3 length: 15 amino acids. Per the germline V gene, CDR1 is LGHDT and CDR2 is YNNKEL (reference sequence). The germline V and J ends were trimmed by 0 bases and 4 bases, with 10 bases remaining between them. CDR3 amino acids: CASSQDWQTNQPQHF. The CDR3, as DNA: TGTGCCAGCAGCCAAGATTGGCAAACAAATCAGCCCCAGCATTTT.

V and J are TRBV2 and TRBJ1-2; 7 nucleotides agree with TRBD1. The CDR3 has 14 residues. Germline V gene lookup returns CDR1 SNHLY and CDR2 FYNNEI. V shed 7 bases and J 2 bases; nucleotides not matched to a gene: 7. The CDR3 sequence: CASTPGGGNYGYTF. The CDR3 DNA reads as TGTGCCAGCACACCGGGAGGGGGCAACTATGGCTACACCTTC.

The rearrangement joins TRBV5-4 to TRBJ2-4; TRBD2 matches 10 bases. With 1 base clipped from V and 1 base from J, the junction kept 11 bases outside the gene matches. The V gene's germline CDR1 is SGHNT and CDR2 YYREEE (reference sequence). CDR3 size: 19 residues. CDR3: CASSLLASGSGEAKNIQYF. The CDR3 bases are TGTGCCAGCAGCTTGTTGGCTAGCGGGAGTGGGGAGGCCAAAAACATTCAGTACTTC.

The chain carries TRBV27 and TRBJ2-3; 12 bases map to TRBD1. Germline CDR1 is MNHEY and CDR2 is SMNVEV (reference sequence). The CDR3 covers 18 residues. V dropped 7 bases and J dropped 0; count of bases not matched to a gene: 11. The CDR3 spells CASNQGTGGFGSTDTQYF. For the CDR3, the DNA is TGTGCCAGCAACCAAGGGACAGGGGGCTTTGGGAGCACAGATACGCAGTATTTT.

The chain carries TRBV19 and TRBJ2-2; maybe TRBD2 (6 bases). V dropped 6 bases and J dropped 8 bases, with 13 bases sitting between them. From germline, CDR1 is LNHDA and CDR2 SQIVND (reference sequence). CDR3 length: 13 amino acids. DNA of the CDR3: TGTGCCAGTAGGGGAGGAACGAAAGGGGAGCTGTTTTTT. Translated, it gives CASRGGTKGELFF.

J is TRBJ2-7 and V is TRBV29-1; no clear D gene. The germline V and J ends were trimmed by 4 bases and 2 bases, with 9 bases remaining between them. Germline V gene data show CDR1 as SQVTM and CDR2 as ANQGSEA. This CDR3 contains 12 residues. For the CDR3, the DNA is TGCAGCGTTGCTCCCAGCACCTACGAGCAGTACTTC. This gives the protein CSVAPSTYEQYF.

Written as DNA, the CDR3 is TGTGCCAGCAGATTCACAGGGAACACTGAAGCTTTCTTT. Amino acids: CASRFTGNTEAFF. The chain links TRBV7-9 to TRBJ1-1, with D possibly being TRBD1 (5 bases). Per the germline V gene, CDR1 is SEHNR and CDR2 is FQNEAQ (reference sequence). The ends were cut back, 6 bases at V and 1 base at J, with 9 bases in the middle. The CDR3 totals 13 residues.

This chain links TRBV19 with TRBJ2-1; TRBD2 matches 10 bases. This CDR3 comprises 14 residues. V shed 5 bases, J shed 6 bases, and the junction held 4 bases outside the gene matches. Germline lookup yields CDR1 LNHDA and CDR2 SQIVND (reference sequence). CDR3 bases: TGTGCCAGTAGTTCAAGCGGGAGGGGCAATGAGCAGTTCTTC. Translation: CASSSSGRGNEQFF. Together with reference TRBV19 and TRBJ2-1, the CDR3 gives the full variable domain: DGGITQSPKYLFRKEGQNVTLSCEQNLNHDAMYWYRQDPGQGLRLIYYSQIVNDFQKGDIAEGYSVSREKKESFPLTVTSAQKNPTAFYLCASSSSGRGNEQFFGPGTRLTVL.

The genes are TRBV3-1 (or the pseudogene TRBV3-2) and TRBJ1-2; no definite D call. This CDR3 has 11 amino acids. In germline, CDR1 is LGHDT, CDR2 YNNKEL (reference sequence). With 1 base removed from V and 8 bases from J, the gap between germline ends came to 5 bases. This CDR3 is CASSQGGGYTF. The CDR3 bases are TGTGCCAGCAGCCAAGGGGGAGGCTACACCTTC.